The 8 T cell receptor beta chains reported below all come from one sample, sequenced in a study of cytomegalovirus exposure and HLA in healthy donors. It was with 60 Vbeta and 13 Jbeta primers that the PCR ran. This table comes from immunoSEQ multiplex PCR, and its TCRdb copy is limited to in-frame clones, with some not included. The sample lists roughly 200,000 clones, almost 85% occurring once. The sequenced sample was PBMCs. These receptors all come from a woman aged 50 to 65 in good health and CMV-seronegative.

This chain connects TRBV7-2 to TRBJ2-7; 14 positions match TRBD2. Germline CDR1 is SGHTA and CDR2 is FQGNSA. The CDR3 is made up of 16 amino acids. V trimming: 3 bases; J trimming: 5 bases; junction bases outside the gene matches: 6. CDR3 bases: TGTGCCAGCAGCTTCAGACTAGCGGGAGGGCCCCACGAGCAGTACTTC. It encodes CASSFRLAGGPHEQYF.

This chain links TRBV7-9 with TRBJ1-2, with D tentatively TRBD1 (5 bases). The V end lost 8 bases, the J end lost 7 bases, and 20 bases lay between the germline ends. CDR3 length: 14 residues. In germline, CDR1 is SEHNR, CDR2 FQNEAQ (reference sequence). CDR3 nucleotide sequence: TGTGCCAGCTTGGGGCGGGAAGGAAGAGGTGGCTACACCTTC. Its translation: CASLGREGRGGYTF.

The V call is TRBV2, the J call TRBJ2-3; 8 bases are a match to TRBD2. CDR3 size: 16 residues. V lost 1 base to trimming and J lost 3 bases; unmatched junction nucleotides: 6. The germline V gene encodes CDR1 SNHLY and CDR2 FYNNEI. CDR3 DNA sequence: TGTGCCAGCAGTGAAGGGTTAGCGGGGTCAACAGATACGCAGTATTTT. Translated: CASSEGLAGSTDTQYF.

The chain is built from TRBV28 and TRBJ2-1; TRBD1 matches 9 bases. Unmatched junction bases numbered 13, after V lost 8 bases and J lost 8 bases. CDR1 MDHEN and CDR2 SYDVKM come from the germline V gene. This CDR3 spans 15 amino acids. Here the CDR3 reads CASYTGGRGTDEQFF. The CDR3 nucleotides are TGTGCCAGCTACACAGGGGGCAGGGGGACGGATGAGCAGTTCTTC.

This chain uses TRBV18 with TRBJ2-2; 10 bases line up with TRBD1. The CDR3 consists of 20 residues. The ends lost 3 bases at V and 6 bases at J; junction bases unmatched: 19. Germline V CDR1 and CDR2: KGHSH, LQKENI. The CDR3 reads CASSPGAGQGPPGRSGELFF. CDR3 nucleotide sequence: TGTGCCAGCTCACCCGGCGCGGGACAGGGGCCTCCCGGGCGGTCCGGGGAGCTGTTTTTT.

The chain recombines TRBV4-3 with TRBJ2-3; 13 bases map to TRBD2. This CDR3 has 16 residues. V was clipped by 4 bases and J by 6 bases; unmatched bases: 7. Germline V lookup: CDR1 LGHNA, CDR2 YSLEER. The CDR3 region has the DNA TGCGCCAGCAGCCGCCTACTAGCGGGGGGGGCGGATACGCAGTATTTT. It specifies CASSRLLAGGADTQYF.

This chain uses TRBV5-1 with TRBJ2-7; D possibly corresponds to TRBD1 (8 bases). The germline V gene encodes CDR1 SGHRS and CDR2 YFSETQ. The length of the CDR3 is 14 residues. V lost 4 bases to trimming and J lost 9 bases, with 20 bases between them. The CDR3 reads CASSPGTGRGGQYF. The CDR3 DNA follows: TGCGCCAGCAGCCCCGGGACAGGTAGGGGGGGGCAGTACTTC.

This clone appeared once. The CDR3, as DNA: TGTGCCAGCAGCTTAGGGGGGCTAGCGGGAGTTTCCTACAATGAGCAGTTCTTC. Residues: CASSLGGLAGVSYNEQFF. The chain combines TRBV11-1 with TRBJ2-1; 10 nucleotides agree with TRBD2. The germline gives CDR1 SGHAT, CDR2 FQDESV (reference sequence). This CDR3 is built from 18 residues. Trimming took 1 base from V and 1 from J; bases not matched to a gene: 7.